A selection of T cell receptor beta chains follows, all from one sample in a study of regulatory T cells in long-lasting Graves disease. TCRdb re-called the multiplex PCR reads with MiXCR, one entry per CDR3 protein. This table has 350,000 to 500,000 distinct CDR3 sequences, about 14% appearing once. The sample was also reused in another study, on T cells in Graves' hyperthyroidism and ophthalmopathy.

Sequencing was performed on peripheral blood mononuclear cells (PBMCs), taken at new diagnosis, from a patient treated with antithyroid drugs. Source of these receptors: a woman aged 50 to 60 with Graves disease. Each CDR3 is given with its conserved first and last residue. The D gene is left open where the match is weak. Not every row has a clone size; where given, it reads once, few, many or a size class.

CDR3aa | CDR3nt | j_gene | v_gene | abundance | d_gene
CASSLTSLRTYEQYF | TGTGCCAGCAGCTTGACTAGCCTTCGTACTTACGAGCAGTACTTC | TRBJ2-7 | TRBV7-2 | many | TRBD2
CASSLLVLAYNEQFF | TGTGCCAGCAGTTTATTGGTCTTAGCCTACAATGAGCAGTTCTTC | TRBJ2-1 | TRBV28 | many | -
CASSYQGQGYEQYF | TGTGCCAGCAGTTACCAGGGACAGGGCTACGAGCAGTACTTC | TRBJ2-7 | TRBV6-2/TRBV6-3 | many | TRBD1
CASSPPGGRNSPLHF | TGTGCCAGCTCACCACCGGGGGGTCGGAATTCACCCCTCCACTTT | TRBJ1-6 | TRBV18 | - | -
CASSLAGLVGEQYF | TGTGCCAGCAGCTTAGCCGGCCTAGTCGGCGAGCAGTACTTC | TRBJ2-7 | TRBV7-8 | many | -
CASSLAKSTSVQTQYF | TGTGCCAGCAGCTTAGCCAAATCGACTAGCGTACAGACCCAGTACTTC | TRBJ2-5 | TRBV7-2 | many | TRBD2
CSARVAGGFEFHEQFF | TGCAGTGCTAGAGTAGCGGGAGGATTCGAGTTCCATGAGCAGTTCTTC | TRBJ2-1 | TRBV20-1 | - | TRBD2
CASSTPPDSWNTEAFF | TGTGCCAGTAGTACCCCCCCGGACAGTTGGAACACTGAAGCTTTCTTT | TRBJ1-1 | TRBV19 | - | -
CASSKRTGSYNEQFF | TGTGCCAGCAGTAAGAGAACAGGCTCCTACAATGAGCAGTTCTTC | TRBJ2-1 | TRBV25-1 | few | -
CASSINIPGSNLYEQYF | TGCGCCAGCAGCATTAATATCCCCGGCAGCAACCTCTACGAGCAGTACTTC | TRBJ2-7 | TRBV5-1 | many | -
CASSPPKQGPYEQYF | TGCGCCAGCAGCCCGCCGAAACAGGGTCCCTACGAGCAGTACTTC | TRBJ2-7 | TRBV5-1 | many | -
CSDRTGGEETQYF | TGCAGCGATCGGACAGGGGGCGAGGAGACCCAGTACTTC | TRBJ2-5 | TRBV29-1 | - | TRBD1
CAWTSVLSRANTGELFF | TGTGCCTGGACCAGTGTTCTTTCCAGGGCGAACACCGGGGAGCTGTTTTTT | TRBJ2-2 | TRBV30 | - | -
CASGSGSLSNEQFF | TGTGCCAGCGGTAGCGGGAGCCTCTCCAATGAGCAGTTCTTC | TRBJ2-1 | TRBV7-8 | many | TRBD2
CAWSFGGTYEQYF | TGTGCCTGGAGTTTCGGGGGGACCTACGAGCAGTACTTC | TRBJ2-7 | TRBV30 | many | TRBD2
CASSASRFAAFF | TGTGCCAGCAGCGCGTCCAGGTTTGCAGCTTTCTTT | TRBJ1-1 | TRBV28 | many | -
CASRTSGIDTQYF | TGTGCCAGCAGGACTAGCGGGATAGATACGCAGTATTTT | TRBJ2-3 | TRBV6-2/TRBV6-3 | few | TRBD2
CASSSGRLDISYEQYF | TGTGCCAGCAGCTCTGGAAGACTAGATATTTCCTACGAGCAGTACTTC | TRBJ2-7 | TRBV11-2 | many | -
CSARDGQGYTDTQYF | TGCAGTGCTAGAGATGGTCAGGGCTACACAGATACGCAGTATTTT | TRBJ2-3 | TRBV20-1 | few | -
CASMRGSSYNEQFF | TGTGCCAGCATGAGGGGCAGCTCCTACAATGAGCAGTTCTTC | TRBJ2-1 | TRBV2 | - | -
CASSLSHLTGGRETQYF | TGTGCCAGCAGTTTATCCCACTTGACAGGGGGACGGGAGACCCAGTACTTC | TRBJ2-5 | TRBV28 | many | TRBD1
CASSLRRDYNEQFF | TGTGCCAGCAGCTTAAGGCGTGACTACAATGAGCAGTTCTTC | TRBJ2-1 | TRBV7-3 | many | -
CASSPPPQGSGNTIYF | TGTGCCAGCTCACCACCGCCTCAAGGATCTGGAAACACCATATATTTT | TRBJ1-3 | TRBV18 | - | -
CASSFPPHQPQHF | TGTGCCAGCAGTTTTCCCCCCCATCAGCCCCAGCATTTT | TRBJ1-5 | TRBV28 | many | -
CASSQPVGELFF | TGTGCCAGCAGCCAGCCCGTGGGGGAGCTGTTTTTT | TRBJ2-2 | TRBV11-2 | many | -
CASSKGREGPVNYGYTF | TGTGCCAGCAGCAAGGGCAGGGAGGGGCCCGTGAACTATGGCTACACCTTC | TRBJ1-2 | TRBV5-6 | - | -
CAISGGAGAFQETQYF | TGTGCCATCAGTGGAGGAGCGGGGGCGTTCCAAGAGACCCAGTACTTC | TRBJ2-5 | TRBV10-3 | many | TRBD2
CASSFRLGASQPQHF | TGTGCCAGCAGCTTCCGGTTGGGGGCCAGTCAGCCCCAGCATTTT | TRBJ1-5 | TRBV7-2 | - | -
CASSYSSLGQGTYEQYF | TGTGCCAGCAGTTACTCGAGTTTGGGACAGGGTACATACGAGCAGTACTTC | TRBJ2-7 | TRBV6-5 | many | TRBD1
CASSQGGDRGRWNSPLHF | TGTGCCAGCAGCCAGGGGGGGGACAGGGGCCGTTGGAATTCACCCCTCCACTTT | TRBJ1-6 | TRBV4-2 | - | TRBD1
CSASSLAGLFSYNEQFF | TGCAGTGCTAGTTCCCTAGCGGGACTCTTCTCCTACAATGAGCAGTTCTTC | TRBJ2-1 | TRBV20-1 | - | TRBD2
CASSLSHMPLDPDSTDTQYF | TGTGCCAGCAGTCTATCCCATATGCCACTAGATCCGGATAGCACAGATACGCAGTATTTT | TRBJ2-3 | TRBV28 | once | -
CASSYSTGLAEETQYF | TGTGCCAGCAGTTACTCGACGGGACTAGCGGAAGAGACCCAGTACTTC | TRBJ2-5 | TRBV6-2/TRBV6-3 | many | TRBD2
CASSTSRNTGELFF | TGTGCCAGCAGTACAAGCAGGAACACCGGGGAGCTGTTTTTT | TRBJ2-2 | TRBV25-1 | few | -
CVGETQYF | TGTGTTGGGGAGACCCAGTACTTC | TRBJ2-5 | TRBV6-1 | - | -
CASNGQGANTEAFF | TGTGCCAGCAATGGACAGGGGGCAAACACTGAAGCTTTCTTT | TRBJ1-1 | TRBV28 | many | TRBD1
CASSPRLGGRAGAYEQYF | TGTGCCAGCAGTCCCCGCCTTGGCGGGAGGGCCGGGGCGTACGAGCAGTACTTC | TRBJ2-7 | TRBV28 | few | TRBD2
CASRTTGLDEQYF | TGTGCCAGCAGGACTACAGGGTTGGACGAGCAGTACTTC | TRBJ2-7 | TRBV7-9 | many | -
CASSVARDNEKLFF | TGTGCCAGCAGCGTAGCCAGGGATAATGAAAAACTGTTTTTT | TRBJ1-4 | TRBV9 | many | -
CASSLMGAGGGYNEQFF | TGTGCCAGCAGCTTAATGGGAGCGGGAGGAGGCTACAATGAGCAGTTCTTC | TRBJ2-1 | TRBV7-8 | many | TRBD2
CASSLATSRGGQETQYF | TGCGCCAGCAGCTTGGCCACGTCCAGGGGGGGTCAAGAGACCCAGTACTTC | TRBJ2-5 | TRBV5-1 | few | -
CSARAPSAPGNTIYF | TGCAGTGCTAGAGCTCCCTCGGCCCCTGGAAACACCATATATTTT | TRBJ1-3 | TRBV20-1 | few | -
CASSLAAGRVREKLFF | TGTGCCAGCAGCTTGGCCGCGGGGCGAGTTCGTGAAAAACTGTTTTTT | TRBJ1-4 | TRBV5-8 | - | -
CASSFQQGGPQHF | TGTGCCAGCAGTTTCCAACAGGGGGGGCCCCAGCATTTT | TRBJ1-5 | TRBV6-5 | - | TRBD1
CASSRTGVSGELFF | TGTGCCAGTTCCCGGACAGGGGTTAGCGGGGAGCTGTTTTTT | TRBJ2-2 | TRBV19 | few | TRBD1
CASSPTGEGSSEKLFF | TGCGCCAGCAGCCCCACAGGGGAGGGGAGCAGTGAAAAACTGTTTTTT | TRBJ1-4 | TRBV5-1 | few | TRBD1
CASRGQGLSGNTIYF | TGTGCCAGCAGGGGACAGGGGCTCTCTGGAAACACCATATATTTT | TRBJ1-3 | TRBV2 | many | TRBD1
CAVSGTGNAMNTEAFF | TGTGCCGTCTCCGGGACAGGGAACGCTATGAACACTGAAGCTTTCTTT | TRBJ1-1 | TRBV10-3 | many | TRBD1
CASSLTSGRPYEQYF | TGTGCCAGCAGCCTCACTAGCGGGAGACCCTACGAGCAGTACTTC | TRBJ2-7 | TRBV6-1 | many | TRBD2
CSAILYNEQFF | TGCAGTGCTATATTATACAATGAGCAGTTCTTC | TRBJ2-1 | TRBV20-1 | many | -
CAWSTTSGRNEQYF | TGTGCCTGGAGTACGACTAGCGGGAGAAACGAGCAGTACTTC | TRBJ2-7 | TRBV30 | many | TRBD2
CASTPSLGHYNEQFF | TGTGCCAGTACTCCCAGTCTTGGACACTACAATGAGCAGTTCTTC | TRBJ2-1 | TRBV19 | - | -
CASTQRGSYNSPLHF | TGTGCCAGCACCCAAAGGGGGTCCTATAATTCACCCCTCCACTTT | TRBJ1-6 | TRBV7-6 | many | -
CASSLAVPGDGNTIYF | TGCGCCAGCAGCTTGGCCGTCCCCGGGGATGGAAACACCATATATTTT | TRBJ1-3 | TRBV5-1 | - | -
CASSAMSQGNSGELFF | TGTGCCAGCAGTGCTATGAGCCAGGGAAATTCCGGGGAGCTGTTTTTT | TRBJ2-2 | TRBV6-4 | few | -